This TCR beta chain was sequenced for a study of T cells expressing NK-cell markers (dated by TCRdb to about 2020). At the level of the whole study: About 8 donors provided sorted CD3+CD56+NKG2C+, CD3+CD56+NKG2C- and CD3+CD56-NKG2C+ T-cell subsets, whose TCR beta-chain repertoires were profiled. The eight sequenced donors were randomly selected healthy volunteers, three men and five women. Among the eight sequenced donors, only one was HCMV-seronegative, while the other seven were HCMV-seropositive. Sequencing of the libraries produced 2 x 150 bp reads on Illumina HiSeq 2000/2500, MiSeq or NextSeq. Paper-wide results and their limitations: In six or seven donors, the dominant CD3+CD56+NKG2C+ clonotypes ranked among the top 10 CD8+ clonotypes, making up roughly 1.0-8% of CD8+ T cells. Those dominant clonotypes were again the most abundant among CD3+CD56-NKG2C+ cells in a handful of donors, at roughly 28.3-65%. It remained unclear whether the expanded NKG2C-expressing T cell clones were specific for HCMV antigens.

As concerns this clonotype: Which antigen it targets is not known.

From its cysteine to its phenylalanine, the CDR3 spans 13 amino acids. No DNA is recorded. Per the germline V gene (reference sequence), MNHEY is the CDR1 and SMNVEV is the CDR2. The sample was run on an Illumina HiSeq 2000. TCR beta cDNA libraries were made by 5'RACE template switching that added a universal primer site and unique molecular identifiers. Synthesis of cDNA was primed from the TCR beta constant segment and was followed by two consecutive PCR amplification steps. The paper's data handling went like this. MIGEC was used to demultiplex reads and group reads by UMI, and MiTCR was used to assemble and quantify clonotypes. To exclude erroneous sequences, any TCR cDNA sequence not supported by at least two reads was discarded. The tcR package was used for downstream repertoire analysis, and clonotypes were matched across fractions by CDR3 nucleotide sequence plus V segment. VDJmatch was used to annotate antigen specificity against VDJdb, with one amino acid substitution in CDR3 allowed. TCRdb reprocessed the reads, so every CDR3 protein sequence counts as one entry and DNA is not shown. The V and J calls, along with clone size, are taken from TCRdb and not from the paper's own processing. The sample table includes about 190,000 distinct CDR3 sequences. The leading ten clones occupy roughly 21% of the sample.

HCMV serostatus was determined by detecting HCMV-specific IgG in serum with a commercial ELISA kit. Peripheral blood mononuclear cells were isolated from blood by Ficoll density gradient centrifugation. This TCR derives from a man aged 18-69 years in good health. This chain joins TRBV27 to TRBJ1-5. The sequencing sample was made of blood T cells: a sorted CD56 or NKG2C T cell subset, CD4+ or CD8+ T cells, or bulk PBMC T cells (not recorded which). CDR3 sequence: CASTLPSNQPQHF.